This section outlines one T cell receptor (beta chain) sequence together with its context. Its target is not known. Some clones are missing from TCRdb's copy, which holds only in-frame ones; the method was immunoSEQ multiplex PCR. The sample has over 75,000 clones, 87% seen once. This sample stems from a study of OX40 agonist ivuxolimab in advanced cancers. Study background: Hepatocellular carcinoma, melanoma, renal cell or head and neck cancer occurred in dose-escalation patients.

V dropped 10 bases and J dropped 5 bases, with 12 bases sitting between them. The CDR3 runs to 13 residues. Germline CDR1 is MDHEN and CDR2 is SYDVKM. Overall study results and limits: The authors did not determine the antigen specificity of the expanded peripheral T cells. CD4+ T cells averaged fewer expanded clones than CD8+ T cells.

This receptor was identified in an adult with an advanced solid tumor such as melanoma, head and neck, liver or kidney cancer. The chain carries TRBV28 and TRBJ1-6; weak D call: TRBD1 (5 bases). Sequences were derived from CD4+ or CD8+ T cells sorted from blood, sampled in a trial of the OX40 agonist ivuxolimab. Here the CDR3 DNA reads TGTGCCACCTTGACAGCGGATAATTCACCCCTCCACTTT. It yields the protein CATLTADNSPLHF. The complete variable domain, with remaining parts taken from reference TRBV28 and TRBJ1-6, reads DVKVTQSSRYLVKRTGEKVFLECVQDMDHENMFWYRQDPGLGLRLIYFSYDVKMKEKGDIPEGYSVSREKKERFSLILESASTNQTSMYLCATLTADNSPLHFGNGTRLTVT.